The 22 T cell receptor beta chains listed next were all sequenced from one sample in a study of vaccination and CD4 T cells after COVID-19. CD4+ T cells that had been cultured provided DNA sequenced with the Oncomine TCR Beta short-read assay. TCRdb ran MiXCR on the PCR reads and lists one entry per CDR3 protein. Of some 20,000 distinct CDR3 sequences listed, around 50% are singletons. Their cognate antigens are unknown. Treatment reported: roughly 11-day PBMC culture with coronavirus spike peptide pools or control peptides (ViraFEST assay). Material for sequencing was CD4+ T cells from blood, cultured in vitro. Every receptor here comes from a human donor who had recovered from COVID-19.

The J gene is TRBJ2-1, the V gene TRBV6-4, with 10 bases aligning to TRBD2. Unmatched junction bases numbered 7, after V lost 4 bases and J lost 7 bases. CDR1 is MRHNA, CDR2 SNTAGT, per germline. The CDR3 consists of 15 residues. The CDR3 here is CASSAQAGGGNEQFF. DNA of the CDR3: TGTGCCAGCAGTGCCCAAGCGGGAGGGGGGAATGAGCAGTTCTTC.

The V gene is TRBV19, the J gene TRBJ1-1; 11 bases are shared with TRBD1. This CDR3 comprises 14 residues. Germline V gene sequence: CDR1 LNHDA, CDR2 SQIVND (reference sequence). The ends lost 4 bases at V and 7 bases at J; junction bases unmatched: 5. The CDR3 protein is CASSRTGGIGEAFF. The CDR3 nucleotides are TGTGCCAGTAGTAGGACAGGGGGCATTGGTGAAGCTTTCTTT.

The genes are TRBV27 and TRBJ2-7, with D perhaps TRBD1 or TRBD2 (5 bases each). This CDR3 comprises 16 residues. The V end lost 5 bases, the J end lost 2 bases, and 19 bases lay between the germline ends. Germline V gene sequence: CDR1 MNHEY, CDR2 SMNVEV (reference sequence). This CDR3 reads CASSRTTGTEPYEQYF. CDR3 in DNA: TGTGCCAGCAGTCGAACGACCGGGACGGAACCCTACGAGCAGTACTTC.

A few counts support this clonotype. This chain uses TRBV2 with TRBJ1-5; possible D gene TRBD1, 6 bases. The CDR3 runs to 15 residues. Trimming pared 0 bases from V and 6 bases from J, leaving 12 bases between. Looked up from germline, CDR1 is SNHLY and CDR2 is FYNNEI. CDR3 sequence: CASSEARGAGQPQHF. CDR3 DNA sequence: TGTGCCAGCAGTGAAGCGCGGGGGGCAGGTCAGCCCCAGCATTTT.

The CDR3 nucleotides are TGTGCCAGCAGTTCTCGTACGGGGGAAAAACTGTTTTTT. Encoded protein: CASSSRTGEKLFF. The chain employs TRBV27 and TRBJ1-4; no reliable D call. V was cut by 4 bases and J by 8 bases, with 11 bases left in between. Germline V gene sequence: CDR1 MNHEY, CDR2 SMNVEV (reference sequence). The CDR3 consists of 13 residues.

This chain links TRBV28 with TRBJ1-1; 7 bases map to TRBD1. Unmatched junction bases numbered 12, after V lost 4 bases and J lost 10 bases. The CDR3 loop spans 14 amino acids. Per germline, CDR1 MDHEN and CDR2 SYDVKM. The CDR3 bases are TGTGCCAGCAGTTCGACCCGACAGGGACGAGGAGCTTTCTTT. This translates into CASSSTRQGRGAFF.

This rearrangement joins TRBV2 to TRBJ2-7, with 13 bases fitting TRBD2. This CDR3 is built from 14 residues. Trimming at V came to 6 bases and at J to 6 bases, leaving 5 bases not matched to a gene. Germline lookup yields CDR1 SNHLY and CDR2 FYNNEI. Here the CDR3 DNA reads TGTGCCAGCAGGGCGACTAGCGGGAGGTCCGAGCAGTACTTC. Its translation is CASRATSGRSEQYF.

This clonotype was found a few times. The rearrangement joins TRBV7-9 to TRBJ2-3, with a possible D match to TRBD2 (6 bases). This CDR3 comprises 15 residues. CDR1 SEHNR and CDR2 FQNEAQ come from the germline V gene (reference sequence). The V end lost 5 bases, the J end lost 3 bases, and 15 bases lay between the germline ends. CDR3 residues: CASSNREPRTDTQYF. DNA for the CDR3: TGTGCCAGCAGCAATCGGGAGCCTCGGACAGATACGCAGTATTTT.

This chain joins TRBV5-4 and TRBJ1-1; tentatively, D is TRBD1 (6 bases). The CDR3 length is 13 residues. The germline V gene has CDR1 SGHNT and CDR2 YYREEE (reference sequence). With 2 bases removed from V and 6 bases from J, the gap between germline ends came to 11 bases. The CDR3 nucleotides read TGTGCCAGCAGCTTTAACAGGGTGGCTGAAGCTTTCTTT. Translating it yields CASSFNRVAEAFF.

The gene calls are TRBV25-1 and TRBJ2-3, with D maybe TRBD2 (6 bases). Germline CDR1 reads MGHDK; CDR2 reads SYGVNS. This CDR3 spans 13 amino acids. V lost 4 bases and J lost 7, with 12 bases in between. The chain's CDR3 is CASSAYGGHTQYF. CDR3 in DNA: TGTGCCAGCAGTGCGTACGGGGGACATACGCAGTATTTT.

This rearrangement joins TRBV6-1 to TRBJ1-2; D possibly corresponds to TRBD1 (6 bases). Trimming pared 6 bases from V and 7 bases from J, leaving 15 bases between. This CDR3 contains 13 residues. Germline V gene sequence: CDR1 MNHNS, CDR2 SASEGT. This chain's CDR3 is CASRRTDSSGYTF. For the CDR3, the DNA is TGTGCCAGCAGACGGACAGATTCGTCTGGCTACACCTTC.

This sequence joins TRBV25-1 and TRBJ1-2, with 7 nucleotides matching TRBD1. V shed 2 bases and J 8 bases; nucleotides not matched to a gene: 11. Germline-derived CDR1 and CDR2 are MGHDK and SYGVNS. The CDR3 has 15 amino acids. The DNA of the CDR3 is TGTGCCAGCAGTGAACCAGGGAGGCAGGGGGAAGGCTACACCTTC. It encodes CASSEPGRQGEGYTF.

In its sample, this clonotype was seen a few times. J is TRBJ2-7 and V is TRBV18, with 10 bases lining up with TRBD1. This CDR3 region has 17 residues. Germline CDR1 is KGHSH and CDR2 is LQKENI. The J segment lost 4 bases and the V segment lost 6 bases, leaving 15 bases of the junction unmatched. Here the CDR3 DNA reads TGTGCCAGCTCGTCCCAGGGGGGACAGGGGTCGGGATACGAGCAGTACTTC. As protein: CASSSQGGQGSGYEQYF. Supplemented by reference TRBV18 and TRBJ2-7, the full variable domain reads NAGVMQNPRHLVRRRGQEARLRCSPMKGHSHVYWYRQLPEEGLKFMVYLQKENIIDESGMPKERFSAEFPKEGPSILRIQQVVRGDSAAYFCASSSQGGQGSGYEQYFGPGTRLTVT.

The CDR3 region has the DNA TGCAGTGCTAGAGATTATAGCCCTCGAGGGAACACCGGGGAGCTGTTTTTT. Protein product: CSARDYSPRGNTGELFF. The V gene is TRBV20-1, the J gene TRBJ2-2; D call uncertain. There are 17 residues in the CDR3. V was clipped by 0 bases and J by 1 base, with 15 bases between them. Germline CDR1 DFQATT, CDR2 SNEGSKA (reference sequence).

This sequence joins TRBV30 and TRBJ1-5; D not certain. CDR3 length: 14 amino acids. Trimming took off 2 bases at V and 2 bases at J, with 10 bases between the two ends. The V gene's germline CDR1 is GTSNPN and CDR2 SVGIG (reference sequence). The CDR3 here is CAWSTAKGNQPQHF. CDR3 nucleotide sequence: TGTGCCTGGAGTACAGCGAAGGGCAATCAGCCCCAGCATTTT.

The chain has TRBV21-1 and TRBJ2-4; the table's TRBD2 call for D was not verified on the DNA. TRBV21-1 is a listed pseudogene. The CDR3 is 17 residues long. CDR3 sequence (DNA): TGTGCCAGCAGCACTTCCCCCGGGACGAGCTTCGGAAACATTCAGTACTTC. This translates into CASSTSPGTSFGNIQYF.

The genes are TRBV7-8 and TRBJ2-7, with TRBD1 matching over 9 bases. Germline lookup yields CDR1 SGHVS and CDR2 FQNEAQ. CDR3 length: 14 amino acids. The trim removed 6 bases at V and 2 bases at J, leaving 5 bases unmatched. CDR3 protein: CASSNRQGAYEQYF. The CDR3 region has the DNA TGTGCCAGCAGTAACCGACAGGGGGCCTACGAGCAGTACTTC.

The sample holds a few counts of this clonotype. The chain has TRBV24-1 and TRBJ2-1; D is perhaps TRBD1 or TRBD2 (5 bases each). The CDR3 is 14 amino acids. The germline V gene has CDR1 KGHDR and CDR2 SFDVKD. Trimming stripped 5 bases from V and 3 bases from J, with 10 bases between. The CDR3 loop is CATSGGVRYNEQFF. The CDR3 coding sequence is TGTGCCACCAGTGGAGGGGTTCGCTACAATGAGCAGTTCTTC.

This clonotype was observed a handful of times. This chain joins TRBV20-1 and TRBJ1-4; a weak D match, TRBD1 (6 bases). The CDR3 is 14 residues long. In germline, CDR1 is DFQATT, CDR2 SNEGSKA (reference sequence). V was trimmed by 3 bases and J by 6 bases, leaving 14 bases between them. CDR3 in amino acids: CSARDQGRYEKLFF. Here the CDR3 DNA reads TGCAGTGCTAGGGACCAGGGGAGGTATGAAAAACTGTTTTTT.

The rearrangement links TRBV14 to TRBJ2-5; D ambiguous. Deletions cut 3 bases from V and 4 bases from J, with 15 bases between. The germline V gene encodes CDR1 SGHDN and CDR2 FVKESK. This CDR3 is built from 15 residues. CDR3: CASSHSSAVGETQYF. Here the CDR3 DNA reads TGTGCCAGCAGCCATTCATCCGCGGTCGGAGAGACCCAGTACTTC.

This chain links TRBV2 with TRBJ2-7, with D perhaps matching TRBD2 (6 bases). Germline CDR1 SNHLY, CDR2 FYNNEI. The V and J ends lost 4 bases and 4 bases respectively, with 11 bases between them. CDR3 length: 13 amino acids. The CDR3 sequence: CASSGASVYEQYF. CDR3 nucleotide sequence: TGTGCCAGCAGTGGAGCTAGCGTTTACGAGCAGTACTTC.

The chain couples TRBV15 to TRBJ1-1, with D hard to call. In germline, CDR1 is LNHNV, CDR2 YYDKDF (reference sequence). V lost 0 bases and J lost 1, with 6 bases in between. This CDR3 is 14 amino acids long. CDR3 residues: CATSRDQSNTEAFF. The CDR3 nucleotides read TGTGCCACCAGCAGAGATCAGTCGAACACTGAAGCTTTCTTT.